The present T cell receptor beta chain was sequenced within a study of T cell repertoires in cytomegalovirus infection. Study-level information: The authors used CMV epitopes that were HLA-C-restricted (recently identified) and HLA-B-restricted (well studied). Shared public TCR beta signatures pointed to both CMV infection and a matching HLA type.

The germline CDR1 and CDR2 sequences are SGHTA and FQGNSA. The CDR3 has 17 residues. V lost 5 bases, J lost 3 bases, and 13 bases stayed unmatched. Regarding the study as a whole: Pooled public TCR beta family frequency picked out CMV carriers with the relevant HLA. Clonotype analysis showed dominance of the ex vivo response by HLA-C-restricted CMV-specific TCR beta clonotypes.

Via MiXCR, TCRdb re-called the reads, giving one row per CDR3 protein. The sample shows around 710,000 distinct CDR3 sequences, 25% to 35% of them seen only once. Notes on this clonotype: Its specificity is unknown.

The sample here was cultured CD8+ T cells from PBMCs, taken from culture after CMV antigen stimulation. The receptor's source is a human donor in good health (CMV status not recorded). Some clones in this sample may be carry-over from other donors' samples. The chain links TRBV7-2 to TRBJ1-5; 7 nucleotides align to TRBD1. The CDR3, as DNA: TGTGCCAGCAGCGGAGAAGGGGGACAGCCTTTCAATCAGCCCCAGCATTTT. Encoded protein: CASSGEGGQPFNQPQHF.